Below, 27 T cell receptor beta chains from the same sample are listed, as sequenced in a study of blood T cell repertoires in COVID-19. Libraries were prepared by immunoSEQ multiplex PCR; TCRdb keeps only in-frame clonotypes and omits some of them. This table holds around 81,000 clones, just over 85% found once. The material sequenced was peripheral blood. The source of these receptors is a woman older than 75 with acute or convalescent COVID-19.

The chain recombines TRBV5-1 with TRBJ2-1, with TRBD2 matching 14 bases. The V gene's germline CDR1 is SGHRS and CDR2 YFSETQ. Losses at the gene ends were 4 bases for V and 3 bases for J; bases not matched to a gene: 9. This CDR3 comprises 18 residues. DNA for the CDR3: TGCGCCAGCAGCCTTCCCGGGACTAGCGGGAGCCTCTACAATGAGCAGTTCTTC. Translation gives CASSLPGTSGSLYNEQFF.

The chain links TRBV29-1 to TRBJ2-2; D possibly corresponds to TRBD1 (6 bases). Germline V gene data show CDR1 as SQVTM and CDR2 as ANQGSEA. V was pared by 5 bases and J by 2 bases, with 12 bases between. The CDR3 consists of 14 residues. The chain's CDR3 is CSVFGQHNTGELFF. The CDR3 nucleotides are TGCAGCGTTTTTGGACAGCACAACACCGGGGAGCTGTTTTTT.

V is TRBV7-8 and J is TRBJ2-7; 11 nucleotides match TRBD1. The germline CDR1 and CDR2 sequences are SGHVS and FQNEAQ. The CDR3 runs to 15 residues. V shed 5 bases, J shed 3 bases, and the junction held 6 bases outside the gene matches. The CDR3 DNA follows: TGTGCCAGCAGCCCCTTAGGGACAGGGGGCTACGAGCAGTACTTC. This codes for CASSPLGTGGYEQYF. Complete variable domain (other parts from reference TRBV7-8 and TRBJ2-7): GAGVSQSPRYKVAKRGQDVALRCDPISGHVSLFWYQQALGQGPEFLTYFQNEAQLDKSGLPSDRFFAERPEGSVSTLKIQRTQQEDSAVYLCASSPLGTGGYEQYFGPGTRLTVT.

The chain uses TRBV19 and TRBJ2-7; D may be TRBD1 (6 bases). Germline CDR1 is LNHDA and CDR2 is SQIVND (reference sequence). The CDR3 has 15 residues. V was pared by 3 bases and J by 1 base, with 13 bases between. CDR3 amino acids: CASSINRETSYEQYF. The CDR3 nucleotides are TGTGCCAGTAGTATTAACAGGGAGACGTCCTACGAGCAGTACTTC.

This clone showed up just once. This chain uses TRBV4-3 with TRBJ2-1; TRBD2 matches at 8 bases. Trimming removed 1 base from V and 5 bases from J; junction bases left unmatched: 4. Per the germline V gene, CDR1 is LGHNA and CDR2 is YSLEER. The CDR3 consists of 15 residues. The CDR3 loop is CASSQAGGSHNEQFF. The DNA of the CDR3 is TGCGCCAGCAGCCAAGCGGGGGGGTCCCACAATGAGCAGTTCTTC.

The chain joins TRBV6-5 to TRBJ1-3; 7 nucleotides match TRBD1. The CDR3 extends over 15 amino acids. After removal of 8 bases from V and 4 bases from J, the junction contained 11 bases not matched to a gene. Germline V gives CDR1 MNHEY, CDR2 SVGAGI. CDR3 amino acids: CASAIQTGKGNTIYF. As DNA, the CDR3 is TGTGCCAGCGCGATCCAGACAGGGAAAGGAAACACCATATATTTT.

The rearrangement links TRBV15 to TRBJ2-6, with 8 bases that match TRBD1. The CDR3 has 17 amino acids. The trim removed 6 bases at V and 5 bases at J, leaving 12 bases unmatched. Germline loops: CDR1 LNHNV, CDR2 YYDKDF (reference sequence). The CDR3 region has the DNA TGTGCCACCAGGGACAGGGAACAAGGAGGTTGGGCCAACGTCCTGACTTTC. Protein: CATRDREQGGWANVLTF.

The sample holds one count of this clone. J is TRBJ1-5 and V is TRBV2; 12 positions agree with TRBD1. V was clipped by 1 base and J by 5 bases; unmatched bases: 9. From germline, CDR1 is SNHLY and CDR2 FYNNEI. The CDR3 is 18 residues long. The chain's CDR3 is CASSEGRGTGGRYQPQHF. In nucleotides, the CDR3 is TGTGCCAGCAGTGAAGGGAGGGGGACAGGGGGCCGTTATCAGCCCCAGCATTTT.

The V gene is TRBV5-5, the J gene TRBJ1-5, with TRBD1 identical over 7 bases. The J segment lost 7 bases and the V segment lost 0 bases, leaving 7 bases of the junction unmatched. Germline V gives CDR1 SGHKS, CDR2 YYEKEE (reference sequence). This CDR3 is built from 15 residues. CDR3 coding DNA: TGTGCCAGCAGCTTGGACAGGGGCCACGGACAGCCCCAGCATTTT. It encodes CASSLDRGHGQPQHF.

V gene TRBV30 combines with J gene TRBJ2-7, with TRBD1 matching over 9 bases. Germline V CDR1 and CDR2: GTSNPN, SVGIG (reference sequence). This CDR3 has 14 amino acids. J gave up 7 bases and V 2 bases, and 9 bases lay outside the gene matches. The DNA of the CDR3 is TGTGCCTGGAGTTCCGGGACAGGGTATAAAGAGCAGTACTTC. Residues: CAWSSGTGYKEQYF. Supplemented by reference TRBV30 and TRBJ2-7, the full variable domain reads SQTIHQWPATLVQPVGSPLSLECTVEGTSNPNLYWYRQAAGRGLQLLFYSVGIGQISSEVPQNLSASRPQDRQFILSSKKLLLSDSGFYLCAWSSGTGYKEQYFGPGTRLTVT.

The V call is TRBV4-1, the J call TRBJ2-3, with TRBD2 identical over 10 bases. Germline-derived CDR1 and CDR2 are MGHRA and YSYEKL. J lost 1 base, V lost 0 bases, and 7 bases had no gene match. The CDR3 runs 18 residues. The DNA of the CDR3 is TGCGCCAGCAGCCAAGATGCGGATAGCGGGGGGCGCACAGATACGCAGTATTTT. Protein product: CASSQDADSGGRTDTQYF.

The chain joins TRBV27 to TRBJ2-7; D is unresolved. The CDR3 runs to 15 residues. Trimming left V 2 bases short and J 1 base short, with 12 bases between. Per the germline V gene, CDR1 is MNHEY and CDR2 is SMNVEV (reference sequence). The CDR3 DNA reads TGTGCCAGCAGTTTAGTAGCAGCGCCTTCCTACGAGCAGTACTTC. This sequence encodes CASSLVAAPSYEQYF.

A single count supports this clone. This chain uses TRBV20-1 with TRBJ2-7; 7 nucleotides line up with TRBD1. The CDR3 spans 13 residues. Germline loops: CDR1 DFQATT, CDR2 SNEGSKA (reference sequence). V lost 3 bases to trimming and J lost 5 bases; unmatched junction nucleotides: 7. CDR3 sequence (DNA): TGCAGTGCTAGTGAGGGGGCGCGCCACGAGCAGTACTTC. Its translation: CSASEGARHEQYF.

This chain joins TRBV7-8 and TRBJ1-5; weak D call: TRBD1 (6 bases). Per germline, CDR1 SGHVS and CDR2 FQNEAQ. The CDR3 sequence is 14 residues long. The germline V and J ends were trimmed by 10 bases and 3 bases, with 16 bases remaining between them. The CDR3 coding sequence is TGTGCCACCTCCGGAGGACAGCACAATCAGCCCCAGCATTTT. This translates into CATSGGQHNQPQHF. The complete variable domain, with remaining parts taken from reference TRBV7-8 and TRBJ1-5, reads GAGVSQSPRYKVAKRGQDVALRCDPISGHVSLFWYQQALGQGPEFLTYFQNEAQLDKSGLPSDRFFAERPEGSVSTLKIQRTQQEDSAVYLCATSGGQHNQPQHFGDGTRLSIL.

The V and J genes are TRBV30 and TRBJ1-5; D gene ambiguous. CDR1 and CDR2 (germline): GTSNPN, SVGIG (reference sequence). There are 12 residues in the CDR3. V gave up 2 bases and J gave up 5 bases, with 7 bases separating them. The CDR3, as DNA: TGTGCCTGGAGTAACGGGGATCAGCCCCAGCATTTT. Translated, it gives CAWSNGDQPQHF.

The chain links TRBV7-9 to TRBJ2-3; D ambiguous. Trimming pared 3 bases from V and 0 bases from J, leaving 13 bases between. CDR1 and CDR2 from the germline V gene are SEHNR and FQNEAQ (reference sequence). The CDR3 sequence is 16 residues long. This CDR3 is CASSFLSVTSTDTQYF. CDR3 coding DNA: TGTGCCAGCAGCTTTTTGTCCGTAACTAGCACAGATACGCAGTATTTT.

Here the CDR3 reads CASSIDQTGPEKLFF. The CDR3 nucleotides are TGTGCCAGTAGTATAGATCAAACAGGGCCTGAAAAACTGTTTTTT. This chain links TRBV19 with TRBJ1-4; tentative D call: TRBD1 (6 bases). Deletions cut 0 bases from V and 7 bases from J, with 12 bases between. The CDR3 covers 15 residues. From germline, CDR1 is LNHDA and CDR2 SQIVND (reference sequence).

The chain has TRBV7-3 and TRBJ2-2, with 8 bases identical to TRBD2. With 0 bases clipped from V and 6 bases from J, the junction kept 9 bases outside the gene matches. This CDR3 has 17 residues. Germline CDR1 reads SGHTA; CDR2 reads FQGTGA. The CDR3 nucleotides read TGTGCCAGCAGCTTAACGTCCCCAGCGGGAGTTGCCGGGGAGCTGTTTTTT. Translating gives CASSLTSPAGVAGELFF.

This chain links TRBV5-1 with TRBJ1-2, with a possible D match to TRBD1 (6 bases). The V gene's germline CDR1 is SGHRS and CDR2 YFSETQ. This CDR3 region has 14 residues. V was cut by 5 bases and J by 8 bases, with 19 bases left in between. The CDR3 reads CASRPGSAGTGYTF. CDR3 DNA sequence: TGCGCCAGCAGGCCAGGGTCGGCCGGGACAGGCTACACCTTC.

This chain joins TRBV5-4 and TRBJ2-7; D perhaps matches TRBD2 (6 bases). Germline V gene data show CDR1 as SGHNT and CDR2 as YYREEE (reference sequence). This CDR3 is 12 amino acids long. Here the CDR3 reads CATGSGAYEQYF. As DNA, the CDR3 is TGTGCTACGGGGTCGGGAGCTTACGAGCAGTACTTC.

The genes are TRBV27 and TRBJ1-4; 8 nucleotides align to TRBD1. The CDR3 spans 14 residues. Germline V gives CDR1 MNHEY, CDR2 SMNVEV (reference sequence). J gave up 8 bases and V 3 bases, and 5 bases lay outside the gene matches. CDR3 residues: CASSFQGAEEKLFF. The DNA for the CDR3 is TGTGCCAGCAGTTTTCAGGGGGCCGAGGAAAAACTGTTTTTT.

The chain carries TRBV3-1 (or the pseudogene TRBV3-2) and TRBJ1-5, with D possibly TRBD1 on 5 matching bases. V lost 2 bases, J lost 3 bases, and 14 bases lay in between. Germline loops: CDR1 LGHDT, CDR2 YNNKEL (reference sequence). The CDR3 length is 16 residues. This chain's CDR3 is CASSQSPQGFNQPQHF. The CDR3 DNA is TGTGCCAGCAGCCAATCACCTCAGGGTTTCAATCAGCCCCAGCATTTT.

This clone has a handful of counts. The junction departs from germline at one end; a sequencing error may be responsible. V is TRBV7-7 and J is TRBJ2-2; 8 bases agree with TRBD2. The CDR3 sequence is 16 residues long. The germline gives CDR1 SSHAT, CDR2 FNYEAQ (reference sequence). The CDR3: CASSLGGTSDTGELFF. In DNA, the CDR3 is TGTGCTAGCAGCTTAGGGGGGACTAGTGACACCGGGGAGCTGTTTTTT.

The rearrangement joins TRBV5-1 to TRBJ2-5; possibly TRBD2 for D (6 bases). Germline V lookup: CDR1 SGHRS, CDR2 YFSETQ. V lost 5 bases and J lost 2, with 19 bases in between. There are 16 residues in the CDR3. The CDR3 DNA reads as TGCGCCAGCAGATCAACAGGAGGGACGGGTCAAGAGACCCAGTACTTC. Protein sequence: CASRSTGGTGQETQYF.

V usage is TRBV19 and J usage is TRBJ2-5; 12 positions agree with TRBD2. This CDR3 is 14 amino acids long. The germline gives CDR1 LNHDA, CDR2 SQIVND (reference sequence). V gave up 5 bases and J gave up 5 bases; unmatched junction bases: 3. The CDR3, as DNA: TGTGCCAGTAGTGGCACTAGCGGGAGGGAGACCCAGTACTTC. Amino acids: CASSGTSGRETQYF. Full variable domain (remainder filled in from reference TRBV19 and TRBJ2-5): DGGITQSPKYLFRKEGQNVTLSCEQNLNHDAMYWYRQDPGQGLRLIYYSQIVNDFQKGDIAEGYSVSREKKESFPLTVTSAQKNPTAFYLCASSGTSGRETQYFGPGTRLLVL.

CDR3 bases: TGTGCCAGCAGCCTGGCGGGGTTCTTTGAGACCCAGTACTTC. Protein sequence: CASSLAGFFETQYF. The V and J genes are TRBV14 and TRBJ2-5; TRBD2 is a possible D gene (6 bases). Per germline, CDR1 SGHDN and CDR2 FVKESK. V lost 4 bases, J lost 5 bases, and 14 bases lay in between. This CDR3 is built from 14 residues. Full variable domain (remainder filled in from reference TRBV14 and TRBJ2-5): EAGVTQFPSHSVIEKGQTVTLRCDPISGHDNLYWYRRVMGKEIKFLLHFVKESKQDESGMPNNRFLAERTGGTYSTLKVQPAELEDSGVYFCASSLAGFFETQYFGPGTRLLVL.

V gene TRBV27 combines with J gene TRBJ1-2, with TRBD1 identical over 7 bases. Losses at the gene ends were 5 bases for V and 4 bases for J; bases not matched to a gene: 4. Germline lookup yields CDR1 MNHEY and CDR2 SMNVEV (reference sequence). This CDR3 is 13 amino acids long. The CDR3 region is CASSQRQGYGYTF. As DNA, the CDR3 is TGTGCCAGCAGTCAAAGACAGGGCTATGGCTACACCTTC.